This T cell receptor beta chain was identified during a study of blood T cell repertoires in COVID-19. Whole-study context: Spain, Italy and the United States supplied samples that represented acute and convalescent COVID-19. PBMCs, B-cell-depleted T cells, or T cells provided the cDNA or gDNA that made up the material.

With 1 base removed from V and 2 bases from J, the gap between germline ends came to 11 bases. The V gene's germline CDR1 is SGHTA and CDR2 FQGNSA. The CDR3 has 15 residues. As originally analysed: From reference gene primer amplification, estimates of nucleated cell counts were derived. Using immunoSEQ multiplex PCR, the repertoire was profiled, and TCRdb retains in-frame clones only, with some absent. V and J calls and clone size are those listed in that table; D and trimming were worked out from the DNA. This repertoire shows about 220,000 clones, roughly 84% found once; its top ten account for 3% to 4.5%.

This receptor was identified in a woman aged 80 or older with acute or convalescent COVID-19. The chain recombines TRBV7-2 with TRBJ1-1; perhaps TRBD1 as D (6 bases). The sequenced sample was peripheral blood. The CDR3 region has the DNA TGTGCCAGCAGCTTAGGTCTGGGACAAAACACTGAAGCTTTCTTT. Its translation is CASSLGLGQNTEAFF. Looking up the rest from reference TRBV7-2 and TRBJ1-1 gives the full variable domain: GAGVSQSPSNKVTEKGKDVELRCDPISGHTALYWYRQSLGQGLEFLIYFQGNSAPDKSGLPSDRFSAERTGGSVSTLTIQRTQQEDSAVYLCASSLGLGQNTEAFFGQGTRLTVV.